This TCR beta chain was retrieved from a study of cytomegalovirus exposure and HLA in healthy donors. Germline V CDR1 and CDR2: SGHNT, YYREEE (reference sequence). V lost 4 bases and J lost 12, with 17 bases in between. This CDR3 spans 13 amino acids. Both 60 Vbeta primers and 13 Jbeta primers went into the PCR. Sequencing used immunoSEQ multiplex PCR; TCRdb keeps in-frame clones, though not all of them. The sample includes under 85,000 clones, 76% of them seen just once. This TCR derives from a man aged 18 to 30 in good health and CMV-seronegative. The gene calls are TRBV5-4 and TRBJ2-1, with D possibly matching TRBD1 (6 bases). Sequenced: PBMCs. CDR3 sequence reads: CASSPRTVQGQFF. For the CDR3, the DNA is TGTGCCAGCAGCCCTAGGACAGTTCAAGGGCAGTTCTTC. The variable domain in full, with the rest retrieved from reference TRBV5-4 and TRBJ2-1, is ETGVTQSPTHLIKTRGQQVTLRCSSQSGHNTVSWYQQALGQGPQFIFQYYREEENGRGNFPPRFSGLQFPNYSSELNVNALELDDSALYLCASSPRTVQGQFFGPGTRLTVL.